Listed here are 21 T cell receptor beta chains from one sample, sequenced in a study of T-cell reconstitution after alpha-beta-depleted transplantation in children (dated by TCRdb to about 2016). The sample's treatment or condition label, decoded: allogeneic hematopoietic cell transplantation with graft depleted of TCRalphabeta T cells and CD19 B cells. Library prep was done by PCR. The sample was run on an Illumina HiSeq 2500. Molecular barcoding was employed in the preparation of TCR libraries, with unique molecular identifiers being used to normalize TCRbeta repertoire quantification. The public reads were quality trimmed at Q25 with fastp and then assembled into clones with MiXCR by TCRdb, keeping productive beta chains. Each CDR3 protein appears once, grouped with its most common genes and DNA. In all, the sample holds a few hundred thousand distinct CDR3 sequences, and 25% to 30% of those were seen once. 30% to 40% of the sample goes to the ten largest clones.

The specimen was PBMCs, collected before TCRalphabeta/CD19-depleted stem cell transplant. The receptors were sampled from a boy under three years old with Wiskott-Aldrich syndrome, due to receive a stem cell transplant.

This clonotype was observed a few times. J is TRBJ2-3 and V is TRBV20-1; D is possibly TRBD2 (6 bases). Per the germline V gene, CDR1 is DFQATT and CDR2 is SNEGSKA (reference sequence). Trimming took 7 bases from V and 0 from J, leaving 11 bases between them. There are 13 residues in the CDR3. CDR3: CSGGAESTDTQYF. The CDR3 nucleotides are TGCAGTGGCGGGGCGGAGAGCACAGATACGCAGTATTTT.

The chain recombines TRBV10-3 with TRBJ2-2, with 9 bases fitting TRBD2. The CDR3 is 16 amino acids. Germline loops: CDR1 ENHRY, CDR2 SYGVKD. V lost 5 bases and J lost 4; bases outside the gene matches: 8. The CDR3 loop reads CAISRKAGGATGELFF. In DNA, the CDR3 is TGTGCCATCAGTAGAAAAGCGGGAGGAGCCACCGGGGAGCTGTTTTTT.

The V call is TRBV5-1, the J call TRBJ2-7; D perhaps matches TRBD2 (6 bases). The CDR3 consists of 12 residues. Germline V CDR1 and CDR2: SGHRS, YFSETQ. The germline V and J ends were trimmed by 4 bases and 4 bases, with 9 bases remaining between them. The CDR3 sequence: CASSVTSYEQYF. CDR3 sequence (DNA): TGCGCCAGCAGCGTGACTAGTTACGAGCAGTACTTC.

The gene calls are TRBV24-1 and TRBJ2-5; D perhaps matches TRBD2 (5 bases). In germline, CDR1 is KGHDR, CDR2 SFDVKD. Deletions cut 3 bases from V and 4 bases from J, with 20 bases between. CDR3 length equals 17 residues. The CDR3 DNA follows: TGTGCCACCAGTGATCCCGGACTCTACTCATCCAGAGAGACCCAGTACTTC. Translation: CATSDPGLYSSRETQYF.

The J gene is TRBJ2-1, the V gene TRBV5-1, with 7 bases matching TRBD1. Germline loops: CDR1 SGHRS, CDR2 YFSETQ. V lost 4 bases, J lost 6 bases, and 10 bases stayed unmatched. CDR3 size: 15 residues. The CDR3 DNA reads TGCGCCAGCAGCGCCTGGGACAGTGGGGGCAATGAGCAGTTCTTC. The encoded protein is CASSAWDSGGNEQFF.

This clonotype showed up just a few times. The chain links TRBV10-3 to TRBJ2-7; maybe TRBD2 (6 bases). V dropped 1 base and J dropped 0 bases, with 7 bases sitting between them. The CDR3 contains 14 residues. CDR1 ENHRY and CDR2 SYGVKD come from the germline V gene. DNA of the CDR3: TGTGCCATCAGTGAGTTGGGGGGCTCCTACGAGCAGTACTTC. This encodes CAISELGGSYEQYF.

The genes are TRBV4-1 and TRBJ2-2, with TRBD2 matching 7 bases. Germline CDR1 MGHRA, CDR2 YSYEKL. Trimming removed 5 bases from V and 2 bases from J; junction bases left unmatched: 8. CDR3 length: 16 amino acids. DNA of the CDR3: TGCGCCAGCAGCGGGGCCCTAGCGGCCAACACCGGGGAGCTGTTTTTT. Encoded protein: CASSGALAANTGELFF.

V usage is TRBV5-1 and J usage is TRBJ1-1, with 11 nucleotides matching TRBD1. Germline V gene sequence: CDR1 SGHRS, CDR2 YFSETQ. This CDR3 comprises 17 residues. J gave up 0 bases and V 4 bases, and 8 bases lay outside the gene matches. The CDR3 sequence: CASSPLGTGGLNTEAFF. The CDR3 nucleotides are TGCGCCAGCAGCCCTCTAGGGACAGGGGGGCTGAACACTGAAGCTTTCTTT.

The chain recombines TRBV5-4 with TRBJ2-1; the D is unclear. This CDR3 is 15 amino acids long. Germline CDR1 and CDR2: SGHNT and YYREEE (reference sequence). V was cut by 1 base and J by 6 bases, with 14 bases left in between. CDR3 coding DNA: TGTGCCAGCAGCTTGAACTCGGCGACCAGCAATGAGCAGTTCTTC. The encoded protein is CASSLNSATSNEQFF.

This clonotype was seen a handful of times. The V gene is TRBV5-1, the J gene TRBJ2-3; possibly TRBD2 for D (6 bases). CDR3 length: 15 amino acids. Germline V gene sequence: CDR1 SGHRS, CDR2 YFSETQ. V gave up 3 bases and J gave up 5 bases, with 16 bases separating them. This CDR3 reads CASSSTTRRGDTQYF. The CDR3 nucleotides read TGCGCCAGCAGCTCGACCACTAGGAGGGGAGATACGCAGTATTTT.

In this sample, this clonotype turned up a few times. The gene calls are TRBV29-1 and TRBJ1-3, with 9 bases identical to TRBD1. V lost 4 bases to trimming and J lost 0 bases; unmatched junction nucleotides: 7. This CDR3 is built from 16 residues. Germline V gives CDR1 SQVTM, CDR2 ANQGSEA. The CDR3 reads CSVAAGQGISGNTIYF. CDR3 sequence (DNA): TGCAGCGTTGCCGCGGGACAGGGTATCTCTGGAAACACCATATATTTT.

This clonotype was observed a few times. This chain uses TRBV20-1 with TRBJ2-1, with D perhaps TRBD1 (6 bases). The CDR3 consists of 12 residues. V lost 5 bases to trimming and J lost 3 bases, with 8 bases between them. Germline V gene sequence: CDR1 DFQATT, CDR2 SNEGSKA (reference sequence). The CDR3 region is CSARDNYNEQFF. CDR3 nucleotide sequence: TGCAGTGCTCGGGACAACTACAATGAGCAGTTCTTC.

This clonotype was detected a few times. J is TRBJ2-3 and V is TRBV24-1; D is undetermined. V lost 0 bases to trimming and J lost 11 bases, with 8 bases between them. CDR3 size: 12 residues. Germline V lookup: CDR1 KGHDR, CDR2 SFDVKD. The CDR3 DNA reads as TGTGCCACCAGTGATTTGCGAGGAAAGCAGTATTTT. Translating it yields CATSDLRGKQYF.

DNA for the CDR3: TGCAGTGCTAGAGACCCCACCGGCGGGAGTAGCGATGAGCAGTTCTTC. It codes for CSARDPTGGSSDEQFF. The chain joins TRBV20-1 to TRBJ2-1, with 7 bases matching TRBD2. Germline V gene sequence: CDR1 DFQATT, CDR2 SNEGSKA (reference sequence). V lost 0 bases to trimming and J lost 8 bases; unmatched junction nucleotides: 13. The CDR3 extends over 16 amino acids.

In this sample, this clonotype turned up a few times. The chain joins TRBV20-1 to TRBJ2-1, with D unresolved. V lost 5 bases to trimming and J lost 6 bases, with 14 bases between them. In germline, CDR1 is DFQATT, CDR2 SNEGSKA (reference sequence). CDR3 length equals 13 residues. The CDR3 DNA follows: TGCAGTGCTTCAAAGGTAGGAAGCAATGAGCAGTTCTTC. Protein sequence: CSASKVGSNEQFF.

This sequence joins TRBV6-1 and TRBJ2-7; 8 positions match TRBD1. Germline loops: CDR1 MNHNS, CDR2 SASEGT. Trimming cost V 6 bases and J 1 base; bases outside gene matches: 8. CDR3 length: 15 amino acids. This CDR3 is CASSPRDRWSYEQYF. CDR3 DNA: TGTGCCAGCAGCCCCCGGGACAGGTGGTCCTACGAGCAGTACTTC.

This chain connects TRBV3-1 to TRBJ1-1; no firm D call. The CDR3 length is 15 residues. Germline V gene sequence: CDR1 LGHDT, CDR2 YNNKEL (reference sequence). V dropped 1 base and J dropped 5 bases, with 14 bases sitting between them. The chain's CDR3 is CASSQGGARGTEAFF. Written as DNA, the CDR3 is TGTGCCAGCAGCCAAGGCGGAGCCCGGGGAACTGAAGCTTTCTTT.

This chain links TRBV7-2 with TRBJ1-5; a weak D match, TRBD1 (6 bases). The CDR3 contains 15 residues. Trimming shortened V by 5 bases and J by 7 bases, and 18 bases separated the two germline ends. Germline assignment: CDR1 SGHTA and CDR2 FQGNSA. In nucleotides, the CDR3 is TGTGCCAGCAGCCCATCCTCGGGAACAGGGCAGCCCCAGCATTTT. Encoded protein: CASSPSSGTGQPQHF.

The rearrangement joins TRBV25-1 to TRBJ1-2, with D hard to call. The germline CDR1 and CDR2 sequences are MGHDK and SYGVNS. With 1 base removed from V and 8 bases from J, the gap between germline ends came to 14 bases. This CDR3 contains 14 residues. CDR3 sequence: CASSEWEGRKGYTF. CDR3 nucleotides: TGTGCCAGCAGTGAATGGGAGGGCCGGAAGGGCTACACCTTC.

The chain uses TRBV5-1 and TRBJ2-1; 7 positions agree with TRBD2. The CDR3 spans 14 residues. Trimming removed 4 bases from V and 6 bases from J; junction bases left unmatched: 7. The germline CDR1 and CDR2 sequences are SGHRS and YFSETQ. Written as DNA, the CDR3 is TGCGCCAGCAGCCATGGACTAGTCTCCAATGAGCAGTTCTTC. This gives the protein CASSHGLVSNEQFF.

This sequence joins TRBV20-1 and TRBJ2-1, with D maybe TRBD2 (6 bases). The ends were cut back, 3 bases at V and 9 bases at J, with 18 bases in the middle. The CDR3 is 14 residues long. Germline-derived CDR1 and CDR2 are DFQATT and SNEGSKA (reference sequence). The CDR3, as DNA: TGCAGTGCTAGCCCCGGGAGTGGGCGGTTTGAGCAGTTCTTC. The encoded protein is CSASPGSGRFEQFF.